A selection of T cell receptor beta chains follows, all from one sample in a study of blood T cells in healthy people across ages. TCRdb re-called the 5' RACE reads with MiXCR, one entry per CDR3 protein. The table lists about 830,000 distinct CDR3 sequences, around two thirds of them singletons. Source material: blood. Receptors originate from a man aged 25-45 years in good health. Both conserved end residues are part of each CDR3. The D gene is left open where the match is weak. Not all rows give a size; the values are once, few, many and, for expanded clones, a class.

TRBV6-6,TRBD1,TRBJ1-6,.,CASSTGQNSPLHF,TGTGCCAGCAGTACGGGACAGAATTCACCCCTCCACTTT
TRBV5-1,TRBD1,TRBJ2-4,.,CASRGTDSAKNIQYF,TGCGCCAGCAGAGGGACAGACTCAGCCAAAAACATTCAGTACTTC
TRBV30,.,TRBJ1-4,.,CAWSEGTASNEKLFF,TGTGCCTGGAGTGAAGGAACAGCCTCTAATGAAAAACTGTTTTTT
TRBV28,TRBD2,TRBJ2-1,.,CASTPTSGRGSSYNEQFF,TGTGCCAGCACCCCGACTAGCGGGAGGGGTTCCTCCTACAATGAGCAGTTCTTC
TRBV28,TRBD2,TRBJ2-1,few,CASNLLAGGLYNEQFF,TGTGCCAGCAACCTCCTAGCGGGGGGGCTCTACAATGAGCAGTTCTTC
TRBV29-1,TRBD2,TRBJ2-1,.,CSVEPSGGSYNEQFF,TGCAGCGTTGAGCCTAGCGGGGGGTCCTACAATGAGCAGTTCTTC
TRBV4-3,.,TRBJ2-6,few,CASSQERQLANVLTF,TGCGCCAGCAGCCAAGAGAGGCAGCTGGCCAACGTCCTGACTTTC
TRBV10-3,TRBD2,TRBJ2-1,many,CATKGLAGGRYSYNEQFF,TGTGCCACCAAGGGACTAGCGGGGGGTCGTTACTCCTACAATGAGCAGTTCTTC
TRBV2,.,TRBJ2-6,.,CASSERYGATGANVLTF,TGTGCCAGCAGTGAAAGATACGGGGCCACTGGGGCCAACGTCCTGACTTTC
TRBV11-3,.,TRBJ2-1,many,CASSLSGAYNEQFF,TGTGCCAGCAGCTTATCGGGGGCCTACAATGAGCAGTTCTTC
TRBV6-6,.,TRBJ2-7,.,CAAGVGDEQYF,TGTGCCGCAGGAGTCGGGGACGAGCAGTACTTC
TRBV20-1,TRBD2,TRBJ2-3,.,CSARDKGVAGVTQYF,TGCAGTGCTAGAGATAAAGGGGTAGCGGGGGTTACGCAGTATTTT
TRBV20-1,TRBD2,TRBJ2-7,.,CSASKELAGAGYEQYF,TGCAGTGCTAGTAAGGAACTAGCGGGAGCTGGGTACGAGCAGTACTTC
TRBV24-1,.,TRBJ2-7,.,CATSDERAVSEQYF,TGTGCCACCAGTGACGAACGCGCGGTTAGCGAGCAGTACTTC
TRBV3-1,TRBD1,TRBJ1-2,once,CASSHQGEGGYTF,TGTGCCAGCAGCCACCAGGGGGAGGGTGGCTACACCTTC
TRBV12-3/TRBV12-4,.,TRBJ2-5,few,CASSFPPGETQYF,TGTGCCAGCAGTTTTCCCCCGGGAGAGACCCAGTACTTC
TRBV4-3,.,TRBJ1-1,.,CASSQDEGLNTEAFF,TGCGCCAGCAGCCAAGATGAGGGCCTGAACACTGAAGCTTTCTTT
TRBV7-2,TRBD2,TRBJ2-6,few,CASSILAGAGANVLTF,TGTGCCAGCAGCATACTAGCGGGGGCTGGGGCCAACGTCCTGACTTTC
TRBV27,.,TRBJ2-3,.,CASILLGDTQYF,TGTGCCAGCATTTTATTAGGAGATACGCAGTATTTT
TRBV27,.,TRBJ1-2,.,CASSLMIGTGSVYTF,TGTGCCAGCAGTTTAATGATCGGGACGGGGAGCGTCTACACCTTC
TRBV5-1,.,TRBJ2-7,.,CASSLAPPYEQYF,TGCGCCAGCAGCTTGGCGCCCCCCTACGAGCAGTACTTC
TRBV2,.,TRBJ2-7,.,CASSEGRGLHEQYF,TGTGCCAGCAGTGAAGGCAGGGGTCTCCACGAGCAGTACTTC
TRBV4-3,TRBD2,TRBJ2-1,.,CASSLMPLLIAGSYNEQFF,TGCGCCAGCAGCCTCATGCCCCTTTTAATAGCGGGCTCCTACAATGAGCAGTTCTTC
TRBV6-2/TRBV6-3,.,TRBJ1-2,.,CASSKPTSNYGYTF,TGTGCCAGCAGTAAACCGACATCTAACTATGGCTACACCTTC
TRBV4-3,.,TRBJ1-6,.,CASSQDESPLHF,TGCGCCAGCAGCCAAGACGAGTCACCCCTCCACTTT
TRBV27,TRBD1,TRBJ2-5,once,CASSLERDSIFETQYF,TGTGCCAGCAGTTTAGAAAGGGACAGTATATTCGAGACCCAGTACTTC
TRBV7-2,TRBD1,TRBJ2-7,.,CASRDRANSYEQYF,TGTGCCAGCCGGGACAGGGCGAACTCCTACGAGCAGTACTTC
TRBV4-2,.,TRBJ2-7,.,CASSQDSFLGGEQYF,TGTGCCAGCAGCCAAGACTCCTTCTTAGGCGGCGAGCAGTACTTC
TRBV14,.,TRBJ1-6,.,CASSQDKGPLYNSPLHF,TGTGCCAGCAGCCAAGATAAGGGGCCCTTATATAATTCACCCCTCCACTTT
TRBV20-1,.,TRBJ2-7,once,CSASVGIGAYEQYF,TGCAGTGCTAGTGTCGGGATTGGGGCCTACGAGCAGTACTTC
TRBV9,TRBD2,TRBJ2-2,.,CASSVRGDWTGELFF,TGTGCCAGCAGCGTCCGGGGGGATTGGACCGGGGAGCTGTTTTTT
TRBV10-3,.,TRBJ1-2,few,CATRSGEGGYTF,TGTGCTACCCGTTCGGGGGAAGGGGGCTACACCTTC
TRBV9,TRBD1,TRBJ1-2,few,CASSLWDRGYTF,TGTGCCAGCAGCCTATGGGACAGGGGGTACACCTTC
TRBV6-2/TRBV6-3,TRBD2,TRBJ2-1,few,CASSYSLLADYNEQFF,TGTGCCAGCAGTTACTCACTACTAGCGGACTACAATGAGCAGTTCTTC
TRBV7-2,.,TRBJ1-2,.,CASSLGVREIYGYTF,TGTGCCAGCAGCTTAGGCGTCAGGGAAATCTATGGCTACACCTTC
TRBV4-1,.,TRBJ1-2,.,CASSQDWGSGAGYTF,TGCGCCAGCAGCCAAGATTGGGGCAGCGGAGCTGGCTACACCTTC
TRBV5-1,.,TRBJ1-5,.,CASSLDGGLGQPQHF,TGCGCCAGCAGCTTGGACGGAGGCTTGGGTCAGCCCCAGCATTTT
TRBV9,.,TRBJ2-1,.,CASSVDMREQFF,TGTGCCAGCAGCGTAGACATGAGGGAGCAGTTCTTC
TRBV5-1,TRBD2,TRBJ2-1,few,CASSRRLAANNEQFF,TGCGCCAGCAGCCGAAGACTAGCGGCCAACAATGAGCAGTTCTTC
TRBV7-8,.,TRBJ2-5,.,CASSPARGTQYF,TGTGCCAGCAGCCCCGCCCGGGGGACCCAGTACTTC
TRBV4-3,.,TRBJ2-5,.,CTSSRVGELQETQYF,TGCACCAGCAGCCGGGTAGGGGAACTCCAAGAGACCCAGTACTTC
TRBV28,.,TRBJ2-1,.,CASSFGKTDNEQFF,TGTGCCAGCAGTTTCGGCAAGACAGACAATGAGCAGTTCTTC
TRBV5-1,TRBD1,TRBJ2-2,.,CASSLTGDHSNTGELFF,TGCGCCAGCAGCTTAACAGGGGACCACTCGAACACCGGGGAGCTGTTTTTT